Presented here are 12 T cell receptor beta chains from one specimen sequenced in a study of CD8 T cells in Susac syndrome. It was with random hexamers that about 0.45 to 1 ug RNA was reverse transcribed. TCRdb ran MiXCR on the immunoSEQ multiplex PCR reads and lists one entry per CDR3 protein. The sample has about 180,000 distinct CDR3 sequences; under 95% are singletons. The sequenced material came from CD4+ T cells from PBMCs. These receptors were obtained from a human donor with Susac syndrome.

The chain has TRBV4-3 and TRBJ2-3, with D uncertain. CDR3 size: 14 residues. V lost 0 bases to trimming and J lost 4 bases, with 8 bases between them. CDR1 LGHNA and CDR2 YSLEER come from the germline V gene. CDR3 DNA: TGCGCCAGCAGCCAAGATCAGAGCGCAGATACGCAGTATTTT. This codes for CASSQDQSADTQYF.

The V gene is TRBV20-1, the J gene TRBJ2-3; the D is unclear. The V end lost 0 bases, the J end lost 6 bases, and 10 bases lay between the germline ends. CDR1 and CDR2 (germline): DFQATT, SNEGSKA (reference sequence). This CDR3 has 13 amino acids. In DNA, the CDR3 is TGCAGTGCTAGAGATGGAACGAGGGATACGCAGTATTTT. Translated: CSARDGTRDTQYF.

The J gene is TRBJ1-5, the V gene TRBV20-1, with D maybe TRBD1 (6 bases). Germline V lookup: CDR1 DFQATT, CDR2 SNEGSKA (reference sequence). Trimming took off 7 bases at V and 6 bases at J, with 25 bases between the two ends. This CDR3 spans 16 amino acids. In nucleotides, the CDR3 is TGCAGTGTTCTTCGGGCAGGGGACGGACGGCCTCAGCCCCAGCATTTT. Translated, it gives CSVLRAGDGRPQPQHF.

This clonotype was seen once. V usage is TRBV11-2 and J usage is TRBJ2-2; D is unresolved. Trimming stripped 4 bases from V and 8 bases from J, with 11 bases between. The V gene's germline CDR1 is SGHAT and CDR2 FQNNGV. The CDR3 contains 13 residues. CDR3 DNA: TGTGCCAGCAGCTCCACCCCGGGTGGGGAGCTGTTTTTT. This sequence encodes CASSSTPGGELFF.

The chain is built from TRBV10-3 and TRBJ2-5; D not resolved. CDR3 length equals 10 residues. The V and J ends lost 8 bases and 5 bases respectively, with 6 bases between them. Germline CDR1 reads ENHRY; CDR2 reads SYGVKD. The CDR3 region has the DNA TGTGCCATCGGTAGTGAGACCCAGTACTTC. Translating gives CAIGSETQYF.

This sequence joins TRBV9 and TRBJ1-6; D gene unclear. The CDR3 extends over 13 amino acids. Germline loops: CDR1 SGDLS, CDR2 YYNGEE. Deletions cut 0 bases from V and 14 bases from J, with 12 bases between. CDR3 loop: CASSVDGRGTLHF. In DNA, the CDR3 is TGTGCCAGCAGCGTAGACGGCCGAGGAACCCTCCACTTT.

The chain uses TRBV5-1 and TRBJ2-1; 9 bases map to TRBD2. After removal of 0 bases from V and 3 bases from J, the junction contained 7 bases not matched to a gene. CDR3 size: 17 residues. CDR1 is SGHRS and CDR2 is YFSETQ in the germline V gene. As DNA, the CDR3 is TGCGCCAGCAGCTTGGCGTTCGGCGGGGGGGGCTACAATGAGCAGTTCTTC. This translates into CASSLAFGGGGYNEQFF.

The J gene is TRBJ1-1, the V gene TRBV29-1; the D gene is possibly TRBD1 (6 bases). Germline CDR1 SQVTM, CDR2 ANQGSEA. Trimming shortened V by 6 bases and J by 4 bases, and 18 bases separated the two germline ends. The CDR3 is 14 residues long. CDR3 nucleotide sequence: TGCAGCGTCCGACGGGGGCCGGAGGCCACTGAAGCTTTCTTT. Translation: CSVRRGPEATEAFF. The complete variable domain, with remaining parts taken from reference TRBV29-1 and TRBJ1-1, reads SAVISQKPSRDICQRGTSLTIQCQVDSQVTMMFWYRQQPGQSLTLIATANQGSEATYESGFVIDKFPISRPNLTFSTLTVSNMSPEDSSIYLCSVRRGPEATEAFFGQGTRLTVV.

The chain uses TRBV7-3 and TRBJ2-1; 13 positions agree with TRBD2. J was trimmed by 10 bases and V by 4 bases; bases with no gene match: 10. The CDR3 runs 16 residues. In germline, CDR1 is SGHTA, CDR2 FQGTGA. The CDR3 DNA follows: TGTGCCAGCAGCTCGAGACGGACTAGCGGGGGACGAGAGCAGTTCTTC. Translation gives CASSSRRTSGGREQFF.

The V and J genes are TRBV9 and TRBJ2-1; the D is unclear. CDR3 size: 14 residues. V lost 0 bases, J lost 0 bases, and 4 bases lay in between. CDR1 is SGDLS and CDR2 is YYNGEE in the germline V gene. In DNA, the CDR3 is TGTGCCAGCAGCGTAGTGGCCTCCTACAATGAGCAGTTCTTC. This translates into CASSVVASYNEQFF.

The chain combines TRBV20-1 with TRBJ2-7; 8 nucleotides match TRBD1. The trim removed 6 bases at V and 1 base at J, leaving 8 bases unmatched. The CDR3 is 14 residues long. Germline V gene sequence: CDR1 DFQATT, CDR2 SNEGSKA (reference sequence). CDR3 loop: CSASIGTGSYEQYF. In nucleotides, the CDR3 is TGCAGTGCGAGTATAGGGACAGGTTCCTACGAGCAGTACTTC.

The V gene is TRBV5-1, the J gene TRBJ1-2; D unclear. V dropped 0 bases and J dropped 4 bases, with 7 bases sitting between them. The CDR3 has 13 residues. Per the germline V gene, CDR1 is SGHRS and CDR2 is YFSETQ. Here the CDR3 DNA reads TGCGCCAGCAGCTTGGCTCAGGCCTATGGCTACACCTTC. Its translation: CASSLAQAYGYTF.